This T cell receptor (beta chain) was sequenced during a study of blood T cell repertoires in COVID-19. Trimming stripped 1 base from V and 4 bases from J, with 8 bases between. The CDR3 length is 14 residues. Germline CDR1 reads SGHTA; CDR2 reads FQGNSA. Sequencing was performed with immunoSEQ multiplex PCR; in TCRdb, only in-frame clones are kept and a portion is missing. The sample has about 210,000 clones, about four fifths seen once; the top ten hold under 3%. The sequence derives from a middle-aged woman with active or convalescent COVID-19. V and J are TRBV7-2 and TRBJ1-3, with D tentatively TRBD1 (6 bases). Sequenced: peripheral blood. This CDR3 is CASSLGTEGNTIYF. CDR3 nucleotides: TGTGCCAGCAGCTTAGGGACAGAAGGAAACACCATATATTTT.